This TCR beta chain is drawn from a study of regulatory T cells in long-lasting Graves disease. Assembly of TCR beta libraries relied on iRepertoire HTBI primers together with Arm-PCR of CDR3 regions. TCRdb ran MiXCR on the multiplex PCR reads and lists one entry per CDR3 protein. This table has hundreds of thousands of distinct CDR3 sequences, about 17% appearing once. Time point noted: newly diagnosed GD, antithyroid drugs for less than 3 months. Scientists built the TCR library using RNA that was extracted from PBMCs. Germline CDR1 SQVTM, CDR2 ANQGSEA. Trimming removed 0 bases from V and 7 bases from J, with 18 bases in between. This CDR3 is 15 amino acids long. This clonotype was detected many times. This sample was also put to use in a study of T cells in Graves' hyperthyroidism and ophthalmopathy.

The chain has TRBV29-1 and TRBJ1-2; D is possibly TRBD1 (6 bases). The material was peripheral blood mononuclear cells (PBMCs), obtained at new diagnosis, from a patient treated with antithyroid drugs. The clonotype was recovered from a woman aged 25 to 39 with Graves disease. The CDR3 bases are TGCAGCGTTGAAGATCGGGACAACGTCTCTCCTGGCTACACCTTC. Translation: CSVEDRDNVSPGYTF.